This passage covers 27 T cell receptor beta chains from one sample sequenced in a study of regulatory and conventional T cells in RAG deficiency. Blood CD4+ CD25-low CD127-high conventional T cells supplied the genomic DNA template. Here immunoSEQ multiplex PCR was the method, and the copy in TCRdb shows in-frame clones only, minus some. This sample has about 29,000 clones, with 90% to 95% found just once. These records were also assigned to another study, of regulatory T cells. This second study notes: The primer mix had 52 TRBV and 13 TRBJ primers.

Material: CD25- CD4+ T cells sorted from blood. These TCRs come from a human donor in good health.

The J gene is TRBJ1-5, the V gene TRBV18, with 7 bases identical to TRBD1. J lost 0 bases, V lost 5 bases, and 4 bases had no gene match. CDR3 length: 15 amino acids. CDR1 is KGHSH, CDR2 LQKENI, per germline. Here the CDR3 reads CASSDRAASNQPQHF. In DNA, the CDR3 is TGTGCCAGCTCAGACAGGGCGGCTAGCAATCAGCCCCAGCATTTT.

The chain carries TRBV4-1 and TRBJ1-2, with 7 bases lining up with TRBD1. J lost 1 base, V lost 4 bases, and 9 bases had no gene match. Per germline, CDR1 MGHRA and CDR2 YSYEKL. The CDR3 sequence is 16 residues long. The CDR3 loop is CASSRPATGSNYGYTF. The CDR3 DNA reads as TGCGCCAGCAGCCGCCCCGCGACAGGGAGTAACTATGGCTACACCTTC.

The chain recombines TRBV19 with TRBJ2-1, with TRBD2 matching 7 bases. CDR3 size: 12 residues. V lost 3 bases, J lost 9 bases, and 2 bases stayed unmatched. Looked up from germline, CDR1 is LNHDA and CDR2 is SQIVND (reference sequence). The CDR3 protein is CASSIGGGEQFF. Here the CDR3 DNA reads TGTGCCAGTAGTATTGGGGGGGGTGAGCAGTTCTTC.

There are a few counts of this clone. The DNA for the CDR3 is TGTGCCACCATGCGACAGGGGACGAACGGAAACACCATATATTTT. As protein: CATMRQGTNGNTIYF. The gene calls are TRBV10-3 and TRBJ1-3, with 8 positions matching TRBD1. This CDR3 comprises 15 residues. Germline CDR1 reads ENHRY; CDR2 reads SYGVKD. Trimming took 10 bases from V and 4 from J; bases not matched to a gene: 12.

This chain links TRBV5-1 with TRBJ2-2, with 7 bases aligning to TRBD2. J was trimmed by 3 bases and V by 3 bases; bases with no gene match: 2. Germline loops: CDR1 SGHRS, CDR2 YFSETQ. The CDR3 has 14 residues. DNA of the CDR3: TGCGCCAGCAGCTCACTAGCGTACACCGGGGAGCTGTTTTTT. Its protein product is CASSSLAYTGELFF. Complete variable domain (other parts from reference TRBV5-1 and TRBJ2-2): KAGVTQTPRYLIKTRGQQVTLSCSPISGHRSVSWYQQTPGQGLQFLFEYFSETQRNKGNFPGRFSGRQFSNSRSEMNVSTLELGDSALYLCASSSLAYTGELFFGEGSRLTVL.

The V call is TRBV19, the J call TRBJ1-4; possible D gene TRBD1, 5 bases. The V end lost 10 bases, the J end lost 4 bases, and 16 bases lay between the germline ends. The germline gives CDR1 LNHDA, CDR2 SQIVND (reference sequence). The CDR3 is 14 residues long. The CDR3 DNA follows: TGTGCCACTCGGAATGCGGGGCTTAATGAAAAACTGTTTTTT. Its protein is CATRNAGLNEKLFF.

V and J are TRBV6-1 and TRBJ2-4, with D maybe TRBD2 (6 bases). The CDR3 length is 18 residues. Per the germline V gene, CDR1 is MNHNS and CDR2 is SASEGT. The ends were cut back, 0 bases at V and 2 bases at J, with 17 bases in the middle. CDR3 sequence: CASSEAMGGLGPKNIQYF. The CDR3 DNA is TGTGCCAGCAGTGAAGCGATGGGGGGTTTGGGCCCCAAAAACATTCAGTACTTC.

This clone was counted a single time. This chain joins TRBV25-1 and TRBJ2-6; D unclear. V lost 4 bases to trimming and J lost 4 bases, with 8 bases between them. CDR1 is MGHDK and CDR2 is SYGVNS in the germline V gene. The CDR3 has 14 amino acids. The CDR3 protein is CASSGPTGANVLTF. The CDR3 nucleotides read TGTGCCAGCAGTGGGCCCACGGGGGCCAACGTCCTGACTTTC.

The chain employs TRBV30 and TRBJ1-3; the D gene is possibly TRBD1 (6 bases). The germline V gene encodes CDR1 GTSNPN and CDR2 SVGIG (reference sequence). There are 18 residues in the CDR3. V lost 6 bases and J lost 0, with 24 bases in between. The CDR3 sequence is CACLQGKQGHLSGNTIYF. The DNA for the CDR3 is TGTGCCTGTCTCCAAGGGAAACAGGGCCACCTCTCTGGAAACACCATATATTTT.

The gene calls are TRBV7-3 and TRBJ2-1; TRBD2 aligns across 10 bases. The CDR3 has 14 amino acids. J was trimmed by 15 bases and V by 3 bases; bases with no gene match: 11. Germline CDR1 SGHTA, CDR2 FQGTGA. The CDR3 is CASSFGESGGAWFF. The CDR3 nucleotides are TGTGCCAGCAGCTTCGGGGAAAGCGGGGGGGCTTGGTTCTTC.

CDR3 sequence: CASSQRGEPGYTF. In DNA form, the CDR3 reads TGTGCCAGCAGTCAAAGGGGCGAGCCTGGCTACACCTTC. The chain combines TRBV6-5 with TRBJ1-2, with D possibly being TRBD1 (5 bases). CDR3 length: 13 amino acids. V lost 5 bases, J lost 7 bases, and 14 bases lay in between. The germline gives CDR1 MNHEY, CDR2 SVGAGI.

The CDR3 loop is CASSFSGPTDTQYF. The CDR3 DNA sequence: TGCGCCAGCAGCTTTTCAGGCCCCACAGATACGCAGTATTTT. The rearrangement joins TRBV5-1 to TRBJ2-3; D is undetermined. Germline V gene lookup returns CDR1 SGHRS and CDR2 YFSETQ. The CDR3 spans 14 residues. Trimming stripped 2 bases from V and 2 bases from J, with 9 bases between.

The chain combines TRBV19 with TRBJ1-6, with D perhaps TRBD1 (5 bases). Per the germline V gene, CDR1 is LNHDA and CDR2 is SQIVND (reference sequence). The CDR3 covers 13 residues. V gave up 7 bases and J gave up 10 bases, with 14 bases separating them. For the CDR3, the DNA is TGTGCCAGTACCACAGACAGTCAGTCACCCCTCCACTTT. Encoded protein: CASTTDSQSPLHF.

The V and J genes are TRBV14 and TRBJ2-2; D might be TRBD2 (6 bases). The CDR3 has 16 residues. Deletions cut 4 bases from V and 3 bases from J, with 15 bases between. CDR1 is SGHDN and CDR2 is FVKESK in the germline V gene. The CDR3, as DNA: TGTGCCAGCAGCCCCCTTCGGGGGACCCACACCGGGGAGCTGTTTTTT. It is translated as CASSPLRGTHTGELFF.

This chain links TRBV7-3 with TRBJ1-2; D remains unclear. Germline loops: CDR1 SGHTA, CDR2 FQGTGA. This CDR3 region has 13 residues. Trimming took 3 bases from V and 2 from J, leaving 7 bases between them. The CDR3 protein is CASSFSQNYGYTF. Here the CDR3 DNA reads TGTGCCAGCAGCTTTTCCCAGAACTATGGCTACACCTTC.

This chain connects TRBV19 to TRBJ1-2; perhaps TRBD1 as D (5 bases). Trimming shortened V by 6 bases and J by 7 bases, and 9 bases separated the two germline ends. There are 11 residues in the CDR3. Germline CDR1 LNHDA, CDR2 SQIVND (reference sequence). The CDR3 DNA sequence: TGTGCCAGTAGCCAGCAGGGTGGCTACACCTTC. This sequence encodes CASSQQGGYTF. Supplemented by reference TRBV19 and TRBJ1-2, the full variable domain reads DGGITQSPKYLFRKEGQNVTLSCEQNLNHDAMYWYRQDPGQGLRLIYYSQIVNDFQKGDIAEGYSVSREKKESFPLTVTSAQKNPTAFYLCASSQQGGYTFGSGTRLTVV.

The chain recombines TRBV18 with TRBJ2-5; TRBD1 is a possible D gene (5 bases). This CDR3 contains 14 residues. The V end lost 2 bases, the J end lost 2 bases, and 9 bases lay between the germline ends. Looked up from germline, CDR1 is KGHSH and CDR2 is LQKENI. The CDR3: CASSPGAVQETQYF. The CDR3 nucleotides read TGTGCCAGCTCACCAGGGGCGGTGCAAGAGACCCAGTACTTC.

This chain joins TRBV19 and TRBJ2-1; D perhaps matches TRBD2 (5 bases). The ends were cut back, 4 bases at V and 8 bases at J, with 9 bases in the middle. The CDR3 length is 12 residues. Germline V CDR1 and CDR2: LNHDA, SQIVND (reference sequence). The CDR3 is CASSTDSHEQFF. CDR3 coding DNA: TGTGCCAGTAGTACGGACTCTCATGAGCAGTTCTTC.

The rearrangement links TRBV6-6 to TRBJ2-5, with D unresolved. TRBJ2-7 matches the DNA end more closely, so the J call is doubtful. This CDR3 has 15 residues. CDR1 is MNHNY and CDR2 is SVGAGI in the germline V gene (reference sequence). The CDR3 protein is CASSPTFDGDYEQYF. The CDR3 nucleotides read TGTGCCAGCAGTCCCACCTTCGACGGAGACTACGAGCAGTACTTC.

V gene TRBV10-3 combines with J gene TRBJ1-4; 8 nucleotides agree with TRBD1. Germline V gene lookup returns CDR1 ENHRY and CDR2 SYGVKD. After removal of 0 bases from V and 9 bases from J, the junction contained 6 bases not matched to a gene. The CDR3 extends over 15 amino acids. The CDR3 region has the DNA TGTGCCATCAGTGAGTCGGGGCAGGGGGCGAAAAAACTGTTTTTT. Its translation is CAISESGQGAKKLFF.

The V and J genes are TRBV5-4 and TRBJ2-3; D remains unclear. Trimming took 4 bases from V and 1 from J, leaving 13 bases between them. This CDR3 comprises 15 residues. The germline CDR1 and CDR2 sequences are SGHNT and YYREEE (reference sequence). The CDR3 here is CASSLVQVGTDTQYF. The DNA for the CDR3 is TGTGCCAGCAGCCTTGTCCAGGTAGGCACAGATACGCAGTATTTT.

The V call is TRBV25-1, the J call TRBJ2-3, with TRBD1 as a possible D gene (7 bases). The germline V gene has CDR1 MGHDK and CDR2 SYGVNS. CDR3 length: 15 amino acids. Trimming took off 6 bases at V and 3 bases at J, with 16 bases between the two ends. The CDR3 protein is CASSPGGWETDTQYF. DNA of the CDR3: TGTGCCAGCAGCCCAGGGGGGTGGGAGACAGATACGCAGTATTTT. The full variable domain, its missing parts supplied by reference TRBV25-1 and TRBJ2-3, is EADIYQTPRYLVIGTGKKITLECSQTMGHDKMYWYQQDPGMELHLIHYSYGVNSTEKGDLSSESTVSRIRTEHFPLTLESARPSHTSQYLCASSPGGWETDTQYFGPGTRLTVL.

The genes are TRBV2 and TRBJ2-7, with 11 bases lining up with TRBD2. The CDR3 contains 14 residues. V shed 3 bases, J shed 6 bases, and the junction held 4 bases outside the gene matches. Germline assignment: CDR1 SNHLY and CDR2 FYNNEI. This CDR3 reads CASSDRLAGGEQYF. CDR3 coding DNA: TGTGCCAGCAGTGACAGGCTAGCGGGGGGCGAGCAGTACTTC.

V and J are TRBV7-9 and TRBJ1-3; D is possibly TRBD1 (5 bases). V shed 0 bases and J shed 0 bases, with 12 bases lying between them. Germline CDR1 SEHNR, CDR2 FQNEAQ (reference sequence). CDR3 length equals 17 residues. The CDR3 reads CASSLASGVSSGNTIYF. Written as DNA, the CDR3 is TGTGCCAGCAGCTTAGCGTCGGGGGTTAGCTCTGGAAACACCATATATTTT.

The chain uses TRBV9 and TRBJ1-4, with 7 positions matching TRBD1. This CDR3 is built from 15 residues. Per germline, CDR1 SGDLS and CDR2 YYNGEE. Trimming took 4 bases from V and 3 from J; bases not matched to a gene: 6. The CDR3 spells CASSPRQGPNEKLFF. The CDR3, as DNA: TGTGCCAGCAGCCCCCGACAGGGCCCTAATGAAAAACTGTTTTTT.

V is TRBV7-2 and J is TRBJ2-1, with TRBD2 matching over 8 bases. Germline V lookup: CDR1 SGHTA, CDR2 FQGNSA. This CDR3 has 15 residues. V lost 5 bases and J lost 6; bases outside the gene matches: 9. The CDR3 nucleotides read TGTGCCAGCAGCCATACCGGGACTAGGAGCAATGAGCAGTTCTTC. It is translated as CASSHTGTRSNEQFF.

V and J are TRBV5-1 and TRBJ2-1; D is ambiguous. Trimming took 0 bases from V and 10 from J, leaving 8 bases between them. CDR1 is SGHRS and CDR2 is YFSETQ in the germline V gene. The CDR3 sequence is 12 residues long. CDR3 in DNA: TGCGCCAGCAGCTTGGGGCGAGGAGAGCAGTTCTTC. Protein sequence: CASSLGRGEQFF.